This T cell receptor beta chain stems from a study of technical replicates of blood from several donors. The protocol was immunoSEQ multiplex PCR, while the TCRdb copy is restricted to in-frame clones and leaves out a portion. The sample lists tens of thousands of clones, around 94% occurring once. Per germline, CDR1 MDHEN and CDR2 SYDVKM. The CDR3 is made up of 15 amino acids. Trimming took 6 bases from V and 6 from J; bases not matched to a gene: 6. The sequenced sample consisted of T cells isolated from PBMCs. The source of this sequence is a human donor in good health. The chain joins TRBV28 to TRBJ2-1; 12 nucleotides match TRBD2. Written as DNA, the CDR3 is TGTGCCAGCAGACCCGGACTAGCGGGACCCAATGAGCAGTTCTTC. Protein product: CASRPGLAGPNEQFF.